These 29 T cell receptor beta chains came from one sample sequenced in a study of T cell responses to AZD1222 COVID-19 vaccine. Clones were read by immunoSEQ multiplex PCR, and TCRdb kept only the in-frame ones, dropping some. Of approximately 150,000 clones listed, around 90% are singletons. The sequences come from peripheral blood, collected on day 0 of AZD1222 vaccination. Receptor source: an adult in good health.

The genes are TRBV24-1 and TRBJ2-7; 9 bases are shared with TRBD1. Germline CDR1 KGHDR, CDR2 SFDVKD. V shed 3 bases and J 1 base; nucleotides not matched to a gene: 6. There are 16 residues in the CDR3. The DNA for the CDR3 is TGTGCCACCAGTGATCAGGCCGGGACAGGGTCCTACGAGCAGTACTTC. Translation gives CATSDQAGTGSYEQYF.

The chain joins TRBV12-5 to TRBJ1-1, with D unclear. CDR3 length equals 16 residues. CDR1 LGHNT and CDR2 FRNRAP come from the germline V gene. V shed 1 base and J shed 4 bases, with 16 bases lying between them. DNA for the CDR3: TGTGCTAGTGGTTTGGCCCGGAGTGCGGGAATCACTGAAGCTTTCTTT. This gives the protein CASGLARSAGITEAFF.

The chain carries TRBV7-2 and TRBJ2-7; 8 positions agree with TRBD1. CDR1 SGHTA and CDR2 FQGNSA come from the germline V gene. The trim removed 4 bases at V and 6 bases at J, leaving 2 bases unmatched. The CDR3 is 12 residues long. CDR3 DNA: TGTGCCAGCAGCTCGACAGGGGTCGAGCAGTACTTC. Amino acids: CASSSTGVEQYF.

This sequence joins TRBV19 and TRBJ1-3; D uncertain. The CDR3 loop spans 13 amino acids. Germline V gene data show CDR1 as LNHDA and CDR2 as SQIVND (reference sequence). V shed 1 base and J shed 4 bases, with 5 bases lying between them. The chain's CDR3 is CASSIVGGNTIYF. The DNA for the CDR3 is TGTGCCAGTAGTATAGTCGGCGGAAACACCATATATTTT.

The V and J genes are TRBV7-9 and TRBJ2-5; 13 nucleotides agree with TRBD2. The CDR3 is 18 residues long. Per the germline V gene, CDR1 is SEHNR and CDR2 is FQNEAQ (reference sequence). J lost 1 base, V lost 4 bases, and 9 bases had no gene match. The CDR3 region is CASSSGLAGVRLQETQYF. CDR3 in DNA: TGTGCCAGCAGCTCCGGACTAGCGGGAGTACGGCTCCAAGAGACCCAGTACTTC.

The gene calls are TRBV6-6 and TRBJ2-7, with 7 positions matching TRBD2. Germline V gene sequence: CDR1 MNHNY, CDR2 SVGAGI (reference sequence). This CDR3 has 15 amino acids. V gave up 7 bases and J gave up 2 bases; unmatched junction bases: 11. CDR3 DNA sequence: TGTGCCAGCACCCCCGGGGGGTCGACTGCCTACGAGCAGTACTTC. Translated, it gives CASTPGGSTAYEQYF.

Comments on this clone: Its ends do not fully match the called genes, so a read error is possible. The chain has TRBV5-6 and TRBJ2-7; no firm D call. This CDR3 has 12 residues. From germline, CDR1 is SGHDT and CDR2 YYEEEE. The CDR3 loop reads CASSLFGPPLHF. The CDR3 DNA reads TGTGCCAGCAGCTTGTTTGGTCCCCCCCTGCACTTC.

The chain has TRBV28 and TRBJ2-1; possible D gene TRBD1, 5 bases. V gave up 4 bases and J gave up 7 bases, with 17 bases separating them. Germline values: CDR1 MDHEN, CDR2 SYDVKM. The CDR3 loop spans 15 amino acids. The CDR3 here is CASSSVRKGPNEQFF. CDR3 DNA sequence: TGTGCCAGCAGTTCCGTCCGAAAGGGGCCAAATGAGCAGTTCTTC.

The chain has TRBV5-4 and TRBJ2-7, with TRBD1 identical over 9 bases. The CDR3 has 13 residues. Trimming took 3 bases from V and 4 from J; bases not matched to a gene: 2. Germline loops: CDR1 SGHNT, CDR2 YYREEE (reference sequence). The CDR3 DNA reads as TGTGCCAGCAGCTCGGGACAGGGTTACGAGCAGTACTTC. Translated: CASSSGQGYEQYF. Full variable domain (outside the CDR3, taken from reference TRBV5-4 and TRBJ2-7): ETGVTQSPTHLIKTRGQQVTLRCSSQSGHNTVSWYQQALGQGPQFIFQYYREEENGRGNFPPRFSGLQFPNYSSELNVNALELDDSALYLCASSSGQGYEQYFGPGTRLTVT.

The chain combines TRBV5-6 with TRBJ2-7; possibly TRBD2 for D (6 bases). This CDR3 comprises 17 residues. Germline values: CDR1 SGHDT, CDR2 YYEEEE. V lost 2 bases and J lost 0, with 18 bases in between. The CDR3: CASSFSPSGAHSYEQYF. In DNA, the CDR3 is TGTGCCAGCAGCTTTAGTCCCTCGGGAGCGCACTCCTACGAGCAGTACTTC.

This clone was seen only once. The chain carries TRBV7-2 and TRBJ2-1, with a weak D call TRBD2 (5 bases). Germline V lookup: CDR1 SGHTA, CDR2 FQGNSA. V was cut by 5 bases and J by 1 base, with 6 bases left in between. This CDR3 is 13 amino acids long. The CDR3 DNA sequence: TGTGCCAGCAGCAGGGAGTCCTACAATGAGCAGTTCTTC. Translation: CASSRESYNEQFF.

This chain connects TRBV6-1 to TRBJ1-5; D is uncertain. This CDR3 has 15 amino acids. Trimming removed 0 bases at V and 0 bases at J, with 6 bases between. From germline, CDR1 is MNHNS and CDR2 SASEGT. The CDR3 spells CASSEAVISNQPQHF. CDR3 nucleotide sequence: TGTGCCAGCAGTGAAGCGGTCATTAGCAATCAGCCCCAGCATTTT.

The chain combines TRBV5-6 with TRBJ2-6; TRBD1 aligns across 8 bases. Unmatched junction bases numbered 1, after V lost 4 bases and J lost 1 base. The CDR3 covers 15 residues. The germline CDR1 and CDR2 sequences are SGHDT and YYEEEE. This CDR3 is CASSHRGSGANVLTF. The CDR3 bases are TGTGCCAGCAGCCACAGGGGGTCTGGGGCCAACGTCCTGACTTTC. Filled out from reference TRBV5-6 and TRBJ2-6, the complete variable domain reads DAGVTQSPTHLIKTRGQQVTLRCSPKSGHDTVSWYQQALGQGPQFIFQYYEEEERQRGNFPDRFSGHQFPNYSSELNVNALLLGDSALYLCASSHRGSGANVLTFGAGSRLTVL.

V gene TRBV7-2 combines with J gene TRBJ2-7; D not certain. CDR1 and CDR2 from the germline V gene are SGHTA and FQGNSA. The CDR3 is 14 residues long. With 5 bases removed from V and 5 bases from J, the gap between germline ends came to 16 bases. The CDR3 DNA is TGTGCCAGCAGCCCTCCAGGCGGTAGGGACGAGCAGTACTTC. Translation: CASSPPGGRDEQYF.

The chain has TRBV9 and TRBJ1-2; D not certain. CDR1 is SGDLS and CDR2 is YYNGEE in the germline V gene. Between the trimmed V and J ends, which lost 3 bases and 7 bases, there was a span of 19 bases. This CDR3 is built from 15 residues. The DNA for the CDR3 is TGTGCCAGCAGCGACCGGACTGTGGCCTTGGGTGGCTACACCTTC. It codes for CASSDRTVALGGYTF.

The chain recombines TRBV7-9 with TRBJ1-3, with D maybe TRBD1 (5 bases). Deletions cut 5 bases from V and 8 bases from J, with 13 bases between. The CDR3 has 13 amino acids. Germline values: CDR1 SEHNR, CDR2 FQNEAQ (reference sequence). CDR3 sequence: CASSLPGDYTIYF. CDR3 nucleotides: TGTGCCAGCAGCCTCCCGGGGGATTACACCATATATTTT. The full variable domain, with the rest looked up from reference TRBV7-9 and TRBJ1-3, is DTGVSQNPRHKITKRGQNVTFRCDPISEHNRLYWYRQTLGQGPEFLTYFQNEAQLEKSRLLSDRFSAERPKGSFSTLEIQRTEQGDSAMYLCASSLPGDYTIYFGEGSWLTVV.

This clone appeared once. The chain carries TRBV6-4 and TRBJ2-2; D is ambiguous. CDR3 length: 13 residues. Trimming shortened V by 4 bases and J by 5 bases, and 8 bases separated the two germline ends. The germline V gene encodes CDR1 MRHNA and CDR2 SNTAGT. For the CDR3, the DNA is TGTGCCAGCAGTGCTACTGGGACCGGGGAGCTGTTTTTT. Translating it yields CASSATGTGELFF.

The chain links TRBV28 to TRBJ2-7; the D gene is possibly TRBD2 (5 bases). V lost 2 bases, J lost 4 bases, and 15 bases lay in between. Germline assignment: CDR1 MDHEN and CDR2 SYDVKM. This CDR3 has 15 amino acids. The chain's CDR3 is CASSLGGSVLYEQYF. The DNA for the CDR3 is TGTGCCAGCAGTTTAGGTGGGAGCGTTCTTTACGAGCAGTACTTC.

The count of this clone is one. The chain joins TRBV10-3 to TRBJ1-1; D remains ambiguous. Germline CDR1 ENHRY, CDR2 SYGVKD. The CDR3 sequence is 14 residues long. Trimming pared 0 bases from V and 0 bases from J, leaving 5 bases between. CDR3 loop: CAISESGLNTEAFF. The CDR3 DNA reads TGTGCCATCAGTGAGTCCGGCCTGAACACTGAAGCTTTCTTT.

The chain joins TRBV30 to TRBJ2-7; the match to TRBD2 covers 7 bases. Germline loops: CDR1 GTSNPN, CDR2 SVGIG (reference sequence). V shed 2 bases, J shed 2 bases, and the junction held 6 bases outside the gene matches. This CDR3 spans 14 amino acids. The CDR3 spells CAWSQGAGAYEQYF. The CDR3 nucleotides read TGTGCCTGGAGTCAAGGGGCGGGGGCCTACGAGCAGTACTTC.

CDR3 in amino acids: CASSPRVDTQYF. In DNA form, the CDR3 reads TGTGCCAGCAGTCCGAGGGTGGATACGCAGTATTTT. This chain connects TRBV25-1 to TRBJ2-3; D perhaps matches TRBD2 (5 bases). The CDR3 consists of 12 residues. V was cut by 5 bases and J by 6 bases, with 9 bases left in between. CDR1 MGHDK and CDR2 SYGVNS come from the germline V gene.

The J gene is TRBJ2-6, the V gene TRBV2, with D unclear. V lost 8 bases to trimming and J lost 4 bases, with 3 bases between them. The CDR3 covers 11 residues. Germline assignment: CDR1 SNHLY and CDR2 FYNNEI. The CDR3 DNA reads TGTGCCAGCTCCGGGGCCAACGTCCTGACTTTC. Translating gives CASSGANVLTF.

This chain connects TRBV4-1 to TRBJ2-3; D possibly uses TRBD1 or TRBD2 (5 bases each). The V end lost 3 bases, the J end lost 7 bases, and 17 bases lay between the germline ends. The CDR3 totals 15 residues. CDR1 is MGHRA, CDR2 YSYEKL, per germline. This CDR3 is CASSHPGRLLNTQYF. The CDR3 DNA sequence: TGCGCCAGCAGCCATCCGGGACGCCTTCTCAATACGCAGTATTTT.

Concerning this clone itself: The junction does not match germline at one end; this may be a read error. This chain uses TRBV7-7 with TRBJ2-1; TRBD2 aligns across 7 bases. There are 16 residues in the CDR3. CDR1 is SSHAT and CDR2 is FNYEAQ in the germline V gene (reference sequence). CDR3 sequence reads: CASSTSRWEGHAEQFF. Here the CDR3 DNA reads TGTGCTAGCAGCACTTCTCGGTGGGAGGGCCACGCTGAGCAGTTCTTC.

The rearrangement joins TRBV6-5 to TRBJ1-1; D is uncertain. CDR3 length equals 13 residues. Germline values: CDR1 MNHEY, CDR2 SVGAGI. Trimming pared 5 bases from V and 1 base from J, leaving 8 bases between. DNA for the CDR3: TGTGCCAGCAGTCTTCGGGAGAACACTGAAGCTTTCTTT. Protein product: CASSLRENTEAFF.

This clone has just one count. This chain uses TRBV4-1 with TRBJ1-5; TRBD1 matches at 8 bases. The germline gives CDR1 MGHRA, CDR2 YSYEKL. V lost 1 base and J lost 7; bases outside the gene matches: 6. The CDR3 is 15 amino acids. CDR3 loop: CASSQGTGGWQPQHF. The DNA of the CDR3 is TGCGCCAGCAGCCAAGGAACAGGGGGGTGGCAGCCCCAGCATTTT.

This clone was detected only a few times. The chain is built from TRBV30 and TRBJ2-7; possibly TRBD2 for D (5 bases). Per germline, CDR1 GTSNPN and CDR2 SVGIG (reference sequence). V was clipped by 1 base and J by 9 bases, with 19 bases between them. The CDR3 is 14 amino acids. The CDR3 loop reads CAWSDGIGRLWQYF. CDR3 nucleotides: TGTGCCTGGAGTGACGGGATTGGTCGGTTATGGCAGTACTTC.

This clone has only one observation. DNA of the CDR3: TGTGCCAGTAGTCCGAGTTCAGGGGAGACCCAGTACTTC. Protein sequence: CASSPSSGETQYF. This chain uses TRBV19 with TRBJ2-5; a possible D gene is TRBD1 (5 bases). This CDR3 has 13 amino acids. Deletions cut 5 bases from V and 5 bases from J, with 12 bases between. Germline V gene data show CDR1 as LNHDA and CDR2 as SQIVND (reference sequence).

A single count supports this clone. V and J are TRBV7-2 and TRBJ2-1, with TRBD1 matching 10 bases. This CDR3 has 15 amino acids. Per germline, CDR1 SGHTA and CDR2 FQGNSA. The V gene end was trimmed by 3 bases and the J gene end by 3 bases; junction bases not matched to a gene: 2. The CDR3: CASSLGQGNYNEQFF. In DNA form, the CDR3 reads TGTGCCAGCAGCTTGGGACAGGGGAACTACAATGAGCAGTTCTTC.